The 19 T cell receptor beta chains given below trace back to one sample, sequenced in a study of shared clonotypes between healthy human individuals. Produced via immunoSEQ multiplex PCR; TCRdb's table is partial and in-frame only. The sample has hundreds of thousands of clones, around 80% seen once; the top ten hold 12%. The sequencing sample was made of PBMCs. The receptors originated from a woman aged 35 to 49 in good health. Some clones in this sample may be carry-over from other donors' samples.

V is TRBV5-5 and J is TRBJ2-1, with 7 bases lining up with TRBD1. CDR1 is SGHKS, CDR2 YYEKEE, per germline (reference sequence). This CDR3 is 13 amino acids long. The V and J ends lost 3 bases and 10 bases, in that order; junction bases with no gene match: 7. CDR3 in amino acids: CASSSRQGMEQFF. The CDR3 DNA reads TGTGCCAGCAGCTCCAGACAGGGTATGGAGCAGTTCTTC.

V gene TRBV5-4 combines with J gene TRBJ2-7, with 8 bases lining up with TRBD1. Trimming took 0 bases from V and 5 from J; bases not matched to a gene: 7. Germline V gene lookup returns CDR1 SGHNT and CDR2 YYREEE (reference sequence). The CDR3 is 15 residues long. This chain's CDR3 is CASSLGRTGFHEQYF. CDR3 DNA sequence: TGTGCCAGCAGCTTGGGCCGGACAGGGTTCCACGAGCAGTACTTC.

V usage is TRBV27 and J usage is TRBJ2-2; TRBD2 matches 10 bases. The CDR3 covers 15 residues. V gave up 5 bases and J gave up 7 bases; unmatched junction bases: 7. Per germline, CDR1 MNHEY and CDR2 SMNVEV (reference sequence). The CDR3 is CASSPSGRRNGELFF. CDR3 sequence (DNA): TGTGCCAGCAGTCCTAGCGGGAGAAGGAACGGGGAGCTGTTTTTT.

This sequence joins TRBV18 and TRBJ2-5; 9 nucleotides align to TRBD1. The better agreement between TRBJ2-7 and the DNA end casts doubt on the J call. There are 20 residues in the CDR3. The germline V gene has CDR1 KGHSH and CDR2 LQKENI. CDR3 nucleotide sequence: TGTGCCAGCTCACCCCTTCACCCAATTTCCGGGACAGGGCTCCCCTACGAGCAGTACTTC. Residues: CASSPLHPISGTGLPYEQYF.

This chain connects TRBV2 to TRBJ1-1; no definite D call. Between the trimmed V and J ends, which lost 2 bases and 1 base, there was a span of 8 bases. This CDR3 region has 14 residues. Germline CDR1 and CDR2: SNHLY and FYNNEI. CDR3 in amino acids: CASSELHANTEAFF. The CDR3 nucleotides are TGTGCCAGCAGTGAACTTCACGCGAACACTGAAGCTTTCTTT.

Only one count was recorded for this clone. The chain recombines TRBV6-5 with TRBJ2-2, with a possible D match to TRBD1 (5 bases). Between the trimmed V and J ends, which lost 6 bases and 3 bases, there was a span of 11 bases. This CDR3 comprises 14 residues. Germline values: CDR1 MNHEY, CDR2 SVGAGI. The CDR3 spells CASRKQVYTGELFF. The CDR3 DNA is TGTGCCAGCAGGAAACAGGTTTACACCGGGGAGCTGTTTTTT.

As regards this clone: This sample also contains other DNA sequences that code for the same CDR3. The chain recombines TRBV5-1 with TRBJ1-1; D unclear. The CDR3 contains 14 residues. Per the germline V gene, CDR1 is SGHRS and CDR2 is YFSETQ. V shed 0 bases and J shed 1 base, with 7 bases lying between them. CDR3 coding DNA: TGCGCCAGCAGCTTGGGGGCAGGGAACACTGAAGCTTTCTTT. Translation gives CASSLGAGNTEAFF. Using reference TRBV5-1 and TRBJ1-1 for the parts outside the CDR3, the full variable domain is KAGVTQTPRYLIKTRGQQVTLSCSPISGHRSVSWYQQTPGQGLQFLFEYFSETQRNKGNFPGRFSGRQFSNSRSEMNVSTLELGDSALYLCASSLGAGNTEAFFGQGTRLTVV.

CDR3 DNA sequence: TGTGCCAGCAAACCAGGGTTAGCCGGAAAAAATAATGAAAAACTGTTTTTT. This sequence encodes CASKPGLAGKNNEKLFF. V gene TRBV7-9 combines with J gene TRBJ1-4; D may be TRBD1 (5 bases). Trimming left V 7 bases short and J 4 bases short, with 22 bases between. Germline assignment: CDR1 SEHNR and CDR2 FQNEAQ (reference sequence). This CDR3 is 17 amino acids long.

This chain joins TRBV5-1 and TRBJ2-1; 8 bases align to TRBD1. The germline V gene has CDR1 SGHRS and CDR2 YFSETQ. The V segment lost 4 bases and the J segment 8 bases; nucleotides outside the gene matches: 8. This CDR3 spans 14 amino acids. The CDR3 region is CASSIRTGNYEQFF. The CDR3 DNA follows: TGCGCCAGCAGCATAAGGACAGGGAACTATGAGCAGTTCTTC.

This clone was seen only once. This rearrangement joins TRBV4-3 to TRBJ2-7; 12 bases align to TRBD1. This CDR3 contains 15 residues. CDR1 and CDR2 from the germline V gene are LGHNA and YSLEER. With 3 bases clipped from V and 6 bases from J, the junction kept 6 bases outside the gene matches. The CDR3 region is CASSQSGTGGLEQYF. The CDR3 nucleotides are TGCGCCAGCAGCCAGTCCGGGACAGGGGGCCTCGAGCAGTACTTC.

V usage is TRBV7-2 and J usage is TRBJ1-1; D call uncertain. The germline V gene has CDR1 SGHTA and CDR2 FQGNSA. With 3 bases removed from V and 7 bases from J, the gap between germline ends came to 9 bases. CDR3 length: 12 amino acids. In DNA, the CDR3 is TGTGCCAGCAGCTTTGGGAGGTTTGAAGCTTTCTTT. It codes for CASSFGRFEAFF.

The V call is TRBV15, the J call TRBJ1-1, with 9 bases lining up with TRBD1. There are 14 residues in the CDR3. J was trimmed by 5 bases and V by 5 bases; bases with no gene match: 6. Germline V gives CDR1 LNHNV, CDR2 YYDKDF (reference sequence). The CDR3 nucleotides are TGTGCCACCAGCGTTGGACAGGGGAGGACTGAAGCTTTCTTT. Translated: CATSVGQGRTEAFF.

The J gene is TRBJ2-3, the V gene TRBV30; D not certain. Trimming took 0 bases from V and 1 from J, leaving 8 bases between them. The length of the CDR3 is 14 residues. Per the germline V gene, CDR1 is GTSNPN and CDR2 is SVGIG (reference sequence). This CDR3 is CAWSVSLGTDTQYF. The CDR3 nucleotides are TGTGCCTGGAGTGTAAGCCTAGGCACAGATACGCAGTATTTT.

The rearrangement joins TRBV2 to TRBJ2-7, with 8 bases fitting TRBD2. Germline CDR1 reads SNHLY; CDR2 reads FYNNEI. There are 12 residues in the CDR3. J was trimmed by 9 bases and V by 8 bases; bases with no gene match: 9. The CDR3 here is CASQPMAGGQYF. CDR3 sequence (DNA): TGTGCCAGCCAACCCATGGCGGGAGGGCAGTACTTC.

This clone was counted a few times. The chain couples TRBV7-9 to TRBJ1-1; 7 bases fit TRBD1. The ends lost 1 base at V and 8 bases at J; junction bases unmatched: 1. Germline V gives CDR1 SEHNR, CDR2 FQNEAQ (reference sequence). The CDR3 spans 12 residues. CDR3 DNA: TGTGCCAGCAGCTTAGTGGACAGGGAAGCTTTCTTT. Translating it yields CASSLVDREAFF.

CDR3 protein: CASSLGLPSYNEQFF. As DNA, the CDR3 is TGCGCCAGCAGCCTGGGACTGCCATCCTACAATGAGCAGTTCTTC. V and J are TRBV5-1 and TRBJ2-1; possibly TRBD2 for D (6 bases). This CDR3 comprises 15 residues. V dropped 4 bases and J dropped 1 base, with 12 bases sitting between them. Germline V lookup: CDR1 SGHRS, CDR2 YFSETQ.

The gene calls are TRBV5-1 and TRBJ2-7, with 8 bases identical to TRBD1. V gave up 1 base and J gave up 2 bases; unmatched junction bases: 2. Per the germline V gene, CDR1 is SGHRS and CDR2 is YFSETQ. This CDR3 spans 14 amino acids. CDR3 sequence (DNA): TGCGCCAGCAGCTTGTCGGGACAGGCCTACGAGCAGTACTTC. Amino acid sequence: CASSLSGQAYEQYF.

The chain is built from TRBV18 and TRBJ2-7, with D possibly being TRBD1 (6 bases). Germline V gene lookup returns CDR1 KGHSH and CDR2 LQKENI. Trimming left V 2 bases short and J 4 bases short, with 9 bases between. The CDR3 runs 13 residues. The CDR3 sequence is CASSPAQGYEQYF. The CDR3 coding sequence is TGTGCCAGCTCACCAGCACAGGGATACGAGCAGTACTTC.

V and J are TRBV4-3 and TRBJ2-5; 10 bases agree with TRBD2. Germline V CDR1 and CDR2: LGHNA, YSLEER. The junction had 2 bases not matched to a gene; V was cut back by 1 base and J by 0 bases. The CDR3 runs 16 residues. CDR3 amino acids: CASSQAAGGYQETQYF. DNA of the CDR3: TGCGCCAGCAGCCAAGCAGCGGGAGGGTACCAAGAGACCCAGTACTTC.